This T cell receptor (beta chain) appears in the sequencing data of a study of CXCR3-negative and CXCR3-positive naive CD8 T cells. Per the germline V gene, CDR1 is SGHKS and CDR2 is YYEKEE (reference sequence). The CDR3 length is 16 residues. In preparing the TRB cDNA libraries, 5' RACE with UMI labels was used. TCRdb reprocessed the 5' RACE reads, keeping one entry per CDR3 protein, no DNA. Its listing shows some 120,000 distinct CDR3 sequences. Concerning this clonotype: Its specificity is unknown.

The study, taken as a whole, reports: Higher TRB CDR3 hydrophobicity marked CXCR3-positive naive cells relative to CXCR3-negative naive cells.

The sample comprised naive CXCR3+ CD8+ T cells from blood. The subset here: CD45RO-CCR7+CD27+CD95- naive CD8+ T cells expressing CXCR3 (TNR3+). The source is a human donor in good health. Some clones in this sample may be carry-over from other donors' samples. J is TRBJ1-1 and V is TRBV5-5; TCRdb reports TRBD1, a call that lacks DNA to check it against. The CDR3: CASSYWTVNPNTEAFF.